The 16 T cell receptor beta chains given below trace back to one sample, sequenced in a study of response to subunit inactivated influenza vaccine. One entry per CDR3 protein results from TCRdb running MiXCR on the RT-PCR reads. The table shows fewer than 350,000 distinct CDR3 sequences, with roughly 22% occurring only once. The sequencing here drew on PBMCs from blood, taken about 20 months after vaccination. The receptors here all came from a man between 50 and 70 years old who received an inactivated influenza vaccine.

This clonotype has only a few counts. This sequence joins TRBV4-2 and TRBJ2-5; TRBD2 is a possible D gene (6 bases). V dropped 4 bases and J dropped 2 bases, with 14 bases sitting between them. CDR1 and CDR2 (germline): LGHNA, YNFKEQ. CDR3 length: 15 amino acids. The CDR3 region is CASSPNPGEQETQYF. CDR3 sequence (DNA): TGTGCCAGCAGCCCAAATCCGGGGGAACAAGAGACCCAGTACTTC.

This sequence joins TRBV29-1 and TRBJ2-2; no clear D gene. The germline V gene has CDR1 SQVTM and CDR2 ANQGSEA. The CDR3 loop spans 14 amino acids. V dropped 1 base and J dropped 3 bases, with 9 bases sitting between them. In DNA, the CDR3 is TGCAGCGTTGAAGTTGGGTTGGACACCGGGGAGCTGTTTTTT. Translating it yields CSVEVGLDTGELFF.

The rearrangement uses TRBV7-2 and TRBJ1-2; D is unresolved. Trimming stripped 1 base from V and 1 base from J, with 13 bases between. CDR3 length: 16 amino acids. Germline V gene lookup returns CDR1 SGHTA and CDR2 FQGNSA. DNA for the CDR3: TGTGCCAGCAGCTTAGGGGGAGGAATCCATAACTATGGCTACACCTTC. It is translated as CASSLGGGIHNYGYTF.

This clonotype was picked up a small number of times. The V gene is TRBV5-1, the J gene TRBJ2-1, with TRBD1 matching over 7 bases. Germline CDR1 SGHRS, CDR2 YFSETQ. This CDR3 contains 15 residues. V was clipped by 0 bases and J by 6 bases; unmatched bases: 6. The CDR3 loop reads CASSLAYRTGNEQFF. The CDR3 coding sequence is TGCGCCAGCAGCTTGGCCTATCGGACAGGCAATGAGCAGTTCTTC.

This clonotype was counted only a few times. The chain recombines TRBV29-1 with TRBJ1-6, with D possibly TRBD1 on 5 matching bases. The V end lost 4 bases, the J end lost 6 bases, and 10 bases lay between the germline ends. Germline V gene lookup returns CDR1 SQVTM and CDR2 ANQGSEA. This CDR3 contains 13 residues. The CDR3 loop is CSVAGTANSPLHF. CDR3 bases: TGCAGCGTTGCCGGGACTGCTAATTCACCCCTCCACTTT.

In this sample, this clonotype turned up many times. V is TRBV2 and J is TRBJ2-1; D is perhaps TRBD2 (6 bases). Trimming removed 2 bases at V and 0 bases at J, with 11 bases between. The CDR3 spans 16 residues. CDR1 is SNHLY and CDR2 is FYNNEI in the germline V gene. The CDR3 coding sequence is TGTGCCAGCAGTGAACAGCGGGTGAGCTCCTACAATGAGCAGTTCTTC. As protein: CASSEQRVSSYNEQFF.

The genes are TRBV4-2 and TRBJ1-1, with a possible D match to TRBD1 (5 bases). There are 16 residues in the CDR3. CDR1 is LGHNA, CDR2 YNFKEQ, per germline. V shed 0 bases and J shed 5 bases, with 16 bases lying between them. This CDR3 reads CASSQDLRGGRTEAFF. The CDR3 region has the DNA TGTGCCAGCAGCCAAGATTTACGGGGCGGTAGGACTGAAGCTTTCTTT.

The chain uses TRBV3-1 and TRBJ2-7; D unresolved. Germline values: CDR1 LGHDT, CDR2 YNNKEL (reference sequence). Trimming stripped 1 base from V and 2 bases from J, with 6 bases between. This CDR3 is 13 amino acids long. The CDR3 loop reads CASSQGKTYEQYF. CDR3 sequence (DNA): TGTGCCAGCAGCCAAGGGAAGACCTACGAGCAGTACTTC.

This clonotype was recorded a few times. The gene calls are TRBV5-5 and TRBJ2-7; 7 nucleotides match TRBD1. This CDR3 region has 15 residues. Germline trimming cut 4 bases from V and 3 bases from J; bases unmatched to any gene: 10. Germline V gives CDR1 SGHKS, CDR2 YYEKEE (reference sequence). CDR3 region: CASSQVWDRSYEQYF. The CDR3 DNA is TGTGCCAGCAGCCAAGTTTGGGACAGAAGCTACGAGCAGTACTTC.

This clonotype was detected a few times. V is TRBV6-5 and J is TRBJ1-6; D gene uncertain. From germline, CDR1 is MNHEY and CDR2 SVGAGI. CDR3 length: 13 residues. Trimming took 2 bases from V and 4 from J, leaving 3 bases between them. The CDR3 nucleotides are TGTGCCAGCAGTTACAAGTATAATTCACCCCTCCACTTT. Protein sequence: CASSYKYNSPLHF.

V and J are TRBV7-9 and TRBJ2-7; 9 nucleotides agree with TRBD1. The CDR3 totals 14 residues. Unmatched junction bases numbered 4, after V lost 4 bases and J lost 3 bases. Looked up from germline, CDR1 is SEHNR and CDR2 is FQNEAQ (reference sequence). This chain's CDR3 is CASSSTGGFYEQYF. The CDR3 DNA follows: TGTGCCAGCAGCTCAACAGGGGGCTTCTACGAGCAGTACTTC.

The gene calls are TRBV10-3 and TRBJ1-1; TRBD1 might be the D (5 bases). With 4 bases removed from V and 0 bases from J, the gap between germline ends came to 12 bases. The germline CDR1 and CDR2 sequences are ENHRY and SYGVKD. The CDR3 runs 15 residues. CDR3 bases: TGTGCCATCAGTGCCAGGGCAGGAATGAACACTGAAGCTTTCTTT. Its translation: CAISARAGMNTEAFF.

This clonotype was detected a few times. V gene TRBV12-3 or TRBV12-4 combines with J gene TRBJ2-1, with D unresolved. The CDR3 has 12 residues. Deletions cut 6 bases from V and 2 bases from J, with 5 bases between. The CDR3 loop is CASRGTYNEQFF. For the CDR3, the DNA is TGTGCCAGCAGGGGGACCTACAATGAGCAGTTCTTC.

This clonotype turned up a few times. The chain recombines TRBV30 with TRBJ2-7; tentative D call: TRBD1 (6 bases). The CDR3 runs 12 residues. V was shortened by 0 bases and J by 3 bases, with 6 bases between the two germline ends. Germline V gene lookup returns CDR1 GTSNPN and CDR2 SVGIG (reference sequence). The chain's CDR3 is CAWSVGGYEQYF. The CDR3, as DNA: TGTGCCTGGAGTGTAGGGGGCTACGAGCAGTACTTC.

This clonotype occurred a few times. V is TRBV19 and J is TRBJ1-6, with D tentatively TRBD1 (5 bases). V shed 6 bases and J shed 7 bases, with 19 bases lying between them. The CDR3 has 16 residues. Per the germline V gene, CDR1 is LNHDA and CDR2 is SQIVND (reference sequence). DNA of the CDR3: TGTGCCAGTAGAGGCGACTACGGGACTGCAAATTCACCCCTCCACTTT. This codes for CASRGDYGTANSPLHF.

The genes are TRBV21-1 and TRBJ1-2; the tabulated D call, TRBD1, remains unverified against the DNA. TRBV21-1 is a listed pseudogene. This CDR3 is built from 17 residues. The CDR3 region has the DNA TGTGCCAGCAGCAAAGTTCCGTTGACAGGGGCGCACTATGGCTACACCTTC. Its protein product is CASSKVPLTGAHYGYTF.